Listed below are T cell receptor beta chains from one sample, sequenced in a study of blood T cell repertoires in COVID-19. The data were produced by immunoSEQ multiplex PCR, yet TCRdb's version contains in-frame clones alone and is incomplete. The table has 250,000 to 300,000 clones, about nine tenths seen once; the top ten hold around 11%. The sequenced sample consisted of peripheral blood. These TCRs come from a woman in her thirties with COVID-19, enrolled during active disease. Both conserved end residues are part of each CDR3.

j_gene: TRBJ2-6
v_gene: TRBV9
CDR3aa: CASSVAPQGLGSGANVLTF

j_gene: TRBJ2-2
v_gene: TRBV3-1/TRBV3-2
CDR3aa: CASSQEAGGANTGELFF

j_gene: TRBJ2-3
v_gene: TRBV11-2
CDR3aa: CASSDGTSGYTDTQYF

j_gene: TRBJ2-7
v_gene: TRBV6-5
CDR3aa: CASSYLAGAHEQYF

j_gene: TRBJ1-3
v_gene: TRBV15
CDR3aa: CATSGRGPGNTIYF

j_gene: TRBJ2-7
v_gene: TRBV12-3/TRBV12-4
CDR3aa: CASSSTYEQYF

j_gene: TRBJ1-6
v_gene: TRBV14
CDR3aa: CASSQEDRGYNSPLHF

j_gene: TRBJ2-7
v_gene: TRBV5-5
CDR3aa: CASSLAGTSGTYEQYF

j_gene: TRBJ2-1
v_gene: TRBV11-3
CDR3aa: CASSPPGLAGANEQFF

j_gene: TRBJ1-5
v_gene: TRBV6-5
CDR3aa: CASSAYYQGQPQHF

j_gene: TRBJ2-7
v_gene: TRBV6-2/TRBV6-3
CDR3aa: CASSRTVAGGPDEQYF

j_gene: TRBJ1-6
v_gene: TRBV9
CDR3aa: CASSVEASGDSPLHF

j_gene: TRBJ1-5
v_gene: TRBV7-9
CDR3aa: CASSLGQVHGPQHF

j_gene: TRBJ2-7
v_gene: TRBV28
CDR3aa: CASSPSGPPYEQYF

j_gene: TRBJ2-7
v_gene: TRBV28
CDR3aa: CATGGSGSFYEQYF

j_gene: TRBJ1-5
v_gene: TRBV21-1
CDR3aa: CASRGDRGFQHF